The 3 T cell receptor beta chains presented below share a single source sample, sequenced in a study of shared clonotypes between healthy human individuals. TCRdb's table, derived via immunoSEQ multiplex PCR, lists solely in-frame clones and lacks some. The profile covers over 700,000 clones, with 72% appearing a single time and under 2% taken by the ten largest. The material sequenced was memory CD4+ T cells sorted from blood. Subset denoted: CD45RA-negative fraction. These receptors all stem from a woman in her twenties or thirties in good health.

The CDR3 is CASSVEPGTEAFF. As DNA, the CDR3 is TGTGCCAGCAGCGTAGAGCCCGGCACTGAAGCTTTCTTT. The chain couples TRBV9 to TRBJ1-1; D gene ambiguous. Germline lookup yields CDR1 SGDLS and CDR2 YYNGEE. The ends were cut back, 0 bases at V and 4 bases at J, with 7 bases in the middle. This CDR3 is 13 amino acids long. Based on the CDR3 plus reference TRBV9 and TRBJ1-1, the full variable domain is DSGVTQTPKHLITATGQRVTLRCSPRSGDLSVYWYQQSLDQGLQFLIQYYNGEERAKGNILERFSAQQFPDLHSELNLSSLELGDSALYFCASSVEPGTEAFFGQGTRLTVV.

Remarks on this clone: Distinct nucleotide sequences in the sample also encode this CDR3. J is TRBJ1-2 and V is TRBV30; TRBD1 is a possible D gene (5 bases). CDR3 length equals 12 residues. V was cut by 2 bases and J by 5 bases, with 9 bases left in between. The germline CDR1 and CDR2 sequences are GTSNPN and SVGIG (reference sequence). The CDR3 DNA is TGTGCCTGGAGTCCGGGGGGTTATGGCTACACCTTC. Translating gives CAWSPGGYGYTF.

This clone has a handful of counts. This sequence joins TRBV14 and TRBJ2-1, with 9 bases fitting TRBD1. CDR1 and CDR2 (germline): SGHDN, FVKESK. This CDR3 has 17 amino acids. V lost 4 bases, J lost 8 bases, and 15 bases stayed unmatched. This CDR3 is CASSPRTGASGGDEQFF. The CDR3 nucleotides are TGTGCCAGCAGCCCTCGGACAGGGGCTAGTGGGGGGGATGAGCAGTTCTTC.